This is a list of T cell receptor beta chains from one sample in a study of patients and donors after allogeneic stem cell transplantation. TCRdb re-called the RT-PCR reads through MiXCR, storing one row per CDR3 protein. The top ten clones hold more than 25% of a sample with approximately 170,000 distinct CDR3 sequences, 20% to 25% of them seen once. Sequencing was carried out using blood, either unsorted or a sorted T cell fraction (not recorded which). All receptors come from a human donor who was either an allogeneic HSCT recipient or a stem cell or donor lymphocyte infusion donor (not recorded which). It is not recorded whose cells these are; they may come from a transplant donor. The CDR3 runs from the conserved cysteine through the conserved F or W. A D gene is named only where the DNA matches it firmly. Some rows have no size entry. The others give once, few or many, or a class for an expanded clone.

V	J	size	D	CDR3	DNA
TRBV10-3	TRBJ1-1	NA	TRBD1	CATPGQGSTEAFF	TGTGCCACTCCGGGACAGGGATCCACTGAAGCTTTCTTT
TRBV12-3/TRBV12-4	TRBJ2-2	few	NA	CASSLKGGAGELFF	TGTGCCAGCAGTTTAAAAGGGGGAGCCGGGGAGCTGTTTTTT
TRBV7-2	TRBJ2-6	NA	NA	CASGTPGASGANVLTF	TGTGCCAGTGGGACCCCTGGGGCCTCTGGGGCCAACGTCCTGACTTTC
TRBV24-1	TRBJ2-5	once	NA	CATSAFGRQGPQETQYF	TGTGCCACCAGTGCCTTCGGTCGGCAGGGACCACAAGAGACCCAGTACTTC
TRBV27	TRBJ1-4	few	TRBD1	CASSLQGDEKLFF	TGTGCCAGCAGTTTACAGGGGGACGAAAAACTGTTTTTT
TRBV7-2	TRBJ1-3	NA	NA	CASSLTGGVPGNTIYF	TGTGCCAGCAGCTTAACGGGGGGTGTTCCTGGAAACACCATATATTTT
TRBV6-2/TRBV6-3	TRBJ2-5	NA	TRBD1	CASSRDRDEETQYF	TGTGCCAGCAGTCGCGACAGGGATGAGGAGACCCAGTACTTC
TRBV25-1	TRBJ1-1	NA	NA	CASSELSGLMNTEAFF	TGTGCCAGCAGTGAATTAAGTGGTCTCATGAACACTGAAGCTTTCTTT
TRBV11-3	TRBJ2-1	few	NA	CASSLEAGARGRTSYNEQFF	TGTGCCAGCAGCTTAGAAGCAGGGGCCCGAGGCAGAACATCCTACAATGAGCAGTTCTTC
TRBV5-1	TRBJ1-2	few	NA	CASSLIGTLDGYTF	TGCGCCAGCAGCTTGATCGGGACATTAGATGGCTACACCTTC
TRBV6-2/TRBV6-3	TRBJ2-4	NA	NA	CASSPPWRPKNIQYF	TGTGCCAGCAGCCCCCCCTGGCGACCCAAAAACATTCAGTACTTC
TRBV24-1	TRBJ2-3	NA	NA	CATSDLASGGGVSTDTQYF	TGTGCCACCAGTGATTTAGCGTCAGGAGGCGGAGTTAGCACAGATACGCAGTATTTT
TRBV20-1	TRBJ1-1	few	NA	CSARDQGMNTEAFF	TGCAGTGCTAGAGATCAGGGGATGAACACTGAAGCTTTCTTT
TRBV20-1	TRBJ1-6	NA	NA	CSARRDSNNSPLHF	TGCAGTGCTAGGAGGGACTCTAATAATTCACCCCTCCACTTT
TRBV7-9	TRBJ2-6	NA	NA	CASSLGTGVTGANVLTF	TGTGCCAGCAGCTTAGGAACAGGAGTCACTGGGGCCAACGTCCTGACTTTC
TRBV6-5	TRBJ2-6	NA	TRBD1	CASTPGQGDSGANVLTF	TGTGCCAGCACCCCTGGACAGGGGGATTCTGGGGCCAACGTCCTGACTTTC